A selection of T cell receptor beta chains follows, all from one sample in a study of technical replicates of blood from several donors. The repertoire was sequenced with immunoSEQ multiplex PCR; TCRdb's copy has only in-frame clones and lacks some. In the table there are tens of thousands of clones, nearly 97% of which are singletons. The material sequenced was T cells isolated from PBMCs. The receptors were gathered from a human donor in good health. Both conserved end residues are part of each CDR3. Not all rows give a size; the values are once, few, many and, for expanded clones, a class.

TRBJ2-2	once	TRBV27	CASSPISTGELFF
TRBJ2-5	-	TRBV19	CASTSGGVETQYF
TRBJ2-1	-	TRBV9	CASSGPSGLGPYNEQFF
TRBJ2-7	-	TRBV11-1	CASSLEQGLSYEQYF
TRBJ1-2	once	TRBV5-1	CASSLLDGGNYGYTF
TRBJ1-1	-	TRBV18	CASSPSGVNEAFF
TRBJ1-1	-	TRBV7-3	CASSLENRGNTEAFF
TRBJ1-2	-	TRBV7-9	CASSLGQGAPGYTF
TRBJ2-7	-	TRBV27	CASSLGQASGGYEQYF
TRBJ1-5	-	TRBV6-1	CASGGLGGASQPQHF
TRBJ2-2	-	TRBV5-1	CASRPPGLDTGELFF
TRBJ1-3	-	TRBV30	CAFKTSSGNTIYF
TRBJ1-4	few	TRBV29-1	CSVTGTNEKLFF
TRBJ2-2	-	TRBV11-2	CASSSRRTGELFF
TRBJ1-2	-	TRBV9	CASSADTSFFGYTF
TRBJ1-1	-	TRBV6-5	CASSYEGPSGAFF
TRBJ1-1	-	TRBV19	CASKGAGHGTEAFF
TRBJ1-1	-	TRBV2	CASSPSGFTEAFF
TRBJ1-2	-	TRBV4-1	CASSQPTGNYGYTF
TRBJ2-3	once	TRBV6-1	CATRPAVVRGTQYF
TRBJ2-4	-	TRBV27	CASSWTGPLGIQYF
TRBJ1-1	-	TRBV19	CASSRRNTEAFF
TRBJ2-7	-	TRBV13	CASSFGGVYEQYF
TRBJ2-7	-	TRBV25-1	CASSNHGSGYEQYF
TRBJ2-7	-	TRBV7-9	CASSLVGDRAGYEQYF
TRBJ1-5	-	TRBV4-1	CASSPTGYQPQHF
TRBJ2-1	-	TRBV20-1	CSARTYNEQFF
TRBJ2-5	-	TRBV14	CASSQALTRETQYF
TRBJ2-7	-	TRBV5-4	CASSLGGQGAYEQYF
TRBJ2-2	-	TRBV15	CATSRDTGELFF
TRBJ1-2	-	TRBV6-5	CASSYGGGGYTF
TRBJ2-5	-	TRBV10-3	CAISDSRLAVQETQYF
TRBJ2-2	-	TRBV15	CATALGQGYSGELFF
TRBJ1-1	-	TRBV28	CASSLVQPNTEAFF
TRBJ1-4	-	TRBV6-5	CATKSSSLLGEKLFF
TRBJ1-1	once	TRBV4-1	CASSRQDSQNTEAFF
TRBJ2-3	-	TRBV19	CASSSFSSGGTDTQYF
TRBJ1-2	-	TRBV28	CASSFPAPPSGGYTF
TRBJ1-3	once	TRBV7-2	CASSPGGTGNTIYF